The 13 T cell receptor beta chains in this list originate from one sample, sequenced in a study of cytomegalovirus exposure and HLA in healthy donors. Sequencing was performed with immunoSEQ multiplex PCR; in TCRdb, only in-frame clones are kept and a portion is missing. The data contain about 160,000 clones, roughly 91% of them singletons. The material sequenced was PBMCs. The receptors come from a woman aged 18-29 years in good health and CMV-seropositive.

V is TRBV5-1 and J is TRBJ1-1; D perhaps matches TRBD1 (6 bases). The V and J ends lost 5 bases and 0 bases respectively, with 14 bases between them. This CDR3 contains 15 residues. Germline loops: CDR1 SGHRS, CDR2 YFSETQ. CDR3 sequence: CASRGGALMNTEAFF. CDR3 nucleotide sequence: TGCGCCAGCAGAGGGGGGGCTCTCATGAACACTGAAGCTTTCTTT. Based on the CDR3 plus reference TRBV5-1 and TRBJ1-1, the full variable domain is KAGVTQTPRYLIKTRGQQVTLSCSPISGHRSVSWYQQTPGQGLQFLFEYFSETQRNKGNFPGRFSGRQFSNSRSEMNVSTLELGDSALYLCASRGGALMNTEAFFGQGTRLTVV.

This clone was recorded only once. J is TRBJ1-5 and V is TRBV12-5, with 8 bases fitting TRBD1. This CDR3 contains 15 residues. Trimming took 1 base from V and 5 from J; bases not matched to a gene: 4. Germline V gene sequence: CDR1 LGHNT, CDR2 FRNRAP. CDR3 amino acids: CASGLGQGLDQPQHF. As DNA, the CDR3 is TGTGCTAGTGGTTTGGGACAGGGGTTGGATCAGCCCCAGCATTTT.

The V gene is TRBV7-2, the J gene TRBJ2-7; 7 positions match TRBD2. V lost 2 bases and J lost 7; bases outside the gene matches: 11. Looked up from germline, CDR1 is SGHTA and CDR2 is FQGNSA. The CDR3 has 15 residues. CDR3 sequence (DNA): TGTGCCAGCAGCTTACTCTCGGGGAGGGCAGGAGAGCAGTACTTC. It codes for CASSLLSGRAGEQYF.

This clone was seen only once. The CDR3 coding sequence is TGTGCCAGCAGAGCGCCGGCGGCGGGAGAGTACAATGAGCAGTTCTTC. Encoded protein: CASRAPAAGEYNEQFF. V and J are TRBV2 and TRBJ2-1; 7 positions agree with TRBD2. V lost 6 bases and J lost 4; bases outside the gene matches: 12. The germline gives CDR1 SNHLY, CDR2 FYNNEI. The CDR3 runs 16 residues.

V and J are TRBV20-1 and TRBJ2-1; D is ambiguous. V was cut by 6 bases and J by 6 bases, with 9 bases left in between. CDR3 size: 11 residues. The V gene's germline CDR1 is DFQATT and CDR2 SNEGSKA (reference sequence). The DNA of the CDR3 is TGCAGTGCCCAGTACCTCAATGAGCAGTTCTTC. Translation: CSAQYLNEQFF.

The V gene is TRBV19, the J gene TRBJ1-1; 8 bases line up with TRBD1. V was pared by 8 bases and J by 1 base, with 3 bases of the junction left unmatched. This CDR3 region has 13 residues. Germline lookup yields CDR1 LNHDA and CDR2 SQIVND (reference sequence). This CDR3 reads CASGQGRNTEAFF. The CDR3 nucleotides are TGTGCCAGTGGACAGGGACGGAACACTGAAGCTTTCTTT.

The genes are TRBV18 and TRBJ1-1; no firm D call. The germline V and J ends were trimmed by 3 bases and 1 base, with 9 bases remaining between them. The CDR3 runs to 14 residues. Germline loops: CDR1 KGHSH, CDR2 LQKENI. CDR3 sequence reads: CASSPGVENTEAFF. The CDR3 coding sequence is TGTGCCAGCTCACCCGGAGTCGAGAACACTGAAGCTTTCTTT.

The rearrangement uses TRBV2 and TRBJ1-5; possibly TRBD1 for D (5 bases). Germline CDR1 is SNHLY and CDR2 is FYNNEI. V was trimmed by 6 bases and J by 3 bases, leaving 15 bases between them. The CDR3 runs to 15 residues. This chain's CDR3 is CASSLGGRVNQPQHF. Written as DNA, the CDR3 is TGTGCCAGCAGCTTGGGGGGTAGAGTCAATCAGCCCCAGCATTTT. The full variable domain, with the rest looked up from reference TRBV2 and TRBJ1-5, is EPEVTQTPSHQVTQMGQEVILRCVPISNHLYFYWYRQILGQKVEFLVSFYNNEISEKSEIFDDQFSVERPDGSNFTLKIRSTKLEDSAMYFCASSLGGRVNQPQHFGDGTRLSIL.

The rearrangement links TRBV2 to TRBJ1-5, with 9 nucleotides matching TRBD1. Germline V gene sequence: CDR1 SNHLY, CDR2 FYNNEI. The CDR3 is 17 amino acids. With 7 bases clipped from V and 4 bases from J, the junction kept 14 bases outside the gene matches. This CDR3 reads CASTKGQGLVGNQPQHF. In DNA, the CDR3 is TGTGCCAGCACTAAGGGACAGGGCCTCGTCGGGAATCAGCCCCAGCATTTT.

The chain links TRBV7-9 to TRBJ2-1; tentatively, D is TRBD2 (5 bases). Germline V gene lookup returns CDR1 SEHNR and CDR2 FQNEAQ (reference sequence). The CDR3 runs 16 residues. Trimming cost V 0 bases and J 6 bases, with 15 bases left between them. This CDR3 reads CASSLASGLLSNEQFF. For the CDR3, the DNA is TGTGCCAGCAGCTTAGCGTCGGGGTTATTGAGCAATGAGCAGTTCTTC.

The V call is TRBV29-1, the J call TRBJ2-1; 9 nucleotides align to TRBD2. The germline V gene encodes CDR1 SQVTM and CDR2 ANQGSEA. There are 15 residues in the CDR3. Germline trimming cut 4 bases from V and 4 bases from J; bases unmatched to any gene: 8. The CDR3 bases are TGCAGCGTTGCCCGCCGACTAGCGGAGTACAATGAGCAGTTCTTC. As protein: CSVARRLAEYNEQFF.

V gene TRBV4-3 combines with J gene TRBJ1-2; the match to TRBD1 covers 7 bases. With 0 bases clipped from V and 7 bases from J, the junction kept 11 bases outside the gene matches. The germline V gene encodes CDR1 LGHNA and CDR2 YSLEER. The CDR3 consists of 16 residues. The CDR3: CASSQEHRGGVGGYTF. The CDR3 nucleotides read TGCGCCAGCAGCCAAGAACACAGGGGAGGCGTAGGTGGCTACACCTTC.

The chain has TRBV7-9 and TRBJ1-4; the match to TRBD1 covers 9 bases. Germline V gene sequence: CDR1 SEHNR, CDR2 FQNEAQ (reference sequence). V shed 3 bases, J shed 3 bases, and the junction held 5 bases outside the gene matches. The CDR3 spans 16 residues. CDR3 DNA sequence: TGTGCCAGCAGCTTGGTCACAGGGGGCTCTAATGAAAAACTGTTTTTT. The encoded protein is CASSLVTGGSNEKLFF. The variable domain in full, with the rest retrieved from reference TRBV7-9 and TRBJ1-4, is DTGVSQNPRHKITKRGQNVTFRCDPISEHNRLYWYRQTLGQGPEFLTYFQNEAQLEKSRLLSDRFSAERPKGSFSTLEIQRTEQGDSAMYLCASSLVTGGSNEKLFFGSGTQLSVL.